This T cell receptor beta chain was recovered during a study of blood T cell repertoires in COVID-19. In the study overall: Some COVID-19 samples were acute and others convalescent; all came from the United States, Italy and Spain. Sources were T cells, B-cell-depleted T cells, or PBMCs; the material itself was cDNA or gDNA.

Authors' methods: Using reference gene primer amplification, nucleated cell counts were estimated. TCRdb's copy holds only in-frame clones and misses some; the assay was immunoSEQ multiplex PCR. The DNA gave D and trimming, while V, J and clone size come from that table. The sample includes about 230,000 clones, around nine tenths of them seen just once. CDR1 is GTSNPN and CDR2 is SVGIG in the germline V gene (reference sequence). Trimming left V 0 bases short and J 6 bases short, with 8 bases between. The CDR3 covers 12 residues. The sequence was obtained from a woman under 30 who had recovered from COVID-19. The specimen sequenced was peripheral blood. The chain carries TRBV30 and TRBJ1-2; no firm D call. The CDR3 loop reads CAWSVSGNGYTF. The CDR3 nucleotides are TGTGCCTGGAGTGTGTCAGGAAATGGCTACACCTTC.